The present TCR beta chain was sequenced within a study of T-cell memory formation after mild COVID-19. Turning to the study itself: TCR clusters mostly belonged to single donors.

TCR alpha and TCR beta cDNA libraries carrying sample barcodes and UMIs came from 5'RACE with constant-segment primers. In TCRdb, the 5' RACE reads were re-called with MiXCR into one record per CDR3 protein. Of around 530,000 distinct CDR3 sequences in the sample, about a fifth are singletons; the top ten hold around 9.2%. Study results and caveats: Clones contracting day 15 to 85 were balanced CD4/CD8; later expanders leaned CD4+. Some clones that responded turned up in pre-infection memory, which suggests that cross-reactive memory joined in.

The CDR3 extends over 14 amino acids. The trim removed 9 bases at V and 4 bases at J, leaving 8 bases unmatched. From germline, CDR1 is SGHVS and CDR2 FNYEAQ. There are a few counts of this clonotype. Its antigen is not known. The rearrangement uses TRBV7-6 and TRBJ2-3, with TRBD1 matching over 9 bases. The TCR originated in an adult woman who had mild COVID-19 (a few samples of this study predate the infection). Cell type and time point are not known. The specimen was PBMCs or a T cell subset sorted from them (not recorded which). The CDR3: CASSRDRAPDTQYF. CDR3 sequence (DNA): TGTGCCAGTTCCCGGGACAGGGCACCAGATACGCAGTATTTT.